This T cell receptor beta chain was observed in a study of CD8+CD57+ T cells in acquired aplastic anemia. TCR beta VDJ and CDR3 profiles were obtained from a genomic DNA template. One entry per CDR3 protein, called by TCRdb with MiXCR from the reads. The sample has around 150,000 distinct CDR3 sequences; around 41% are singletons. This clonotype was observed many times. Trimming cost V 4 bases and J 6 bases, with 16 bases left between them. The CDR3 is 14 residues long. CDR1 SNHLY and CDR2 FYNNEI come from the germline V gene. Specimen: sorted CD4+, CD8+, or CD8+CD57+ T cells (not recorded which) from PBMCs. The clonotype comes from a human donor in good health, serving as a control. The gene calls are TRBV2 and TRBJ2-7; the D gene could be TRBD1 or TRBD2 (5 bases each). The CDR3 protein is CASSADTLGGEQYF. The CDR3 region has the DNA TGTGCCAGCAGTGCGGACACCCTAGGAGGCGAGCAGTACTTC.